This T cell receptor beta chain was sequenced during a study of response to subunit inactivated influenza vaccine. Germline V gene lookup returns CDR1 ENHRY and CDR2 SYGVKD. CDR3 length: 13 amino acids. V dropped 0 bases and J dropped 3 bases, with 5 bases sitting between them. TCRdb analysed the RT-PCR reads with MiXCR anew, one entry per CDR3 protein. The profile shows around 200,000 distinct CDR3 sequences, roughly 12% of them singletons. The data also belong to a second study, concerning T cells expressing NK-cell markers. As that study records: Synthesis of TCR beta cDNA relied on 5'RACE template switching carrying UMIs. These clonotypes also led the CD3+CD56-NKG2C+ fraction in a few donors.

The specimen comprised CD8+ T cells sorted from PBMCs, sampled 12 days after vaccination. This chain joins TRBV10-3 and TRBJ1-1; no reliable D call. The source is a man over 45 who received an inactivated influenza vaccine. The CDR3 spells CAISESGYTEAFF. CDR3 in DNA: TGTGCCATCAGTGAGTCCGGGTACACTGAAGCTTTCTTT.